Listed here are 31 T cell receptor beta chains from one sample, sequenced in a study of cytomegalovirus exposure and HLA in healthy donors. The PCR ran on 60 Vbeta and 13 Jbeta primers. Here immunoSEQ multiplex PCR was the method, and the copy in TCRdb shows in-frame clones only, minus some. The sample has 200,000 or so clones; approximately 70% are singletons. Sequencing was carried out using PBMCs. The receptors shown here come from a middle-aged man in good health and CMV-seropositive.

J is TRBJ2-7 and V is TRBV4-1; no reliable D call. Germline assignment: CDR1 MGHRA and CDR2 YSYEKL. The V gene lost 0 bases and the J gene lost 2 bases, with 17 bases spanning the gap. The CDR3 spans 17 residues. CDR3 DNA sequence: TGCGCCAGCAGCCAAGATTGGTGGCAGGCCGAGCCCTACGAGCAGTACTTC. It specifies CASSQDWWQAEPYEQYF.

The rearrangement uses TRBV2 and TRBJ2-3, with 10 bases fitting TRBD2. V shed 7 bases and J 5 bases; nucleotides not matched to a gene: 6. CDR1 and CDR2 (germline): SNHLY, FYNNEI. There are 14 residues in the CDR3. The CDR3 DNA sequence: TGTGCCAGCACCCGGACTAGCGGCGGAGATACGCAGTATTTT. Translated, it gives CASTRTSGGDTQYF.

As DNA, the CDR3 is TGTGCCAGCAGCCCATCGGGGGGGACAGGGTCTGACTATGGCTACACCTTC. This gives the protein CASSPSGGTGSDYGYTF. The chain uses TRBV13 and TRBJ1-2; TRBD1 aligns across 9 bases. Germline-derived CDR1 and CDR2 are PRHDT and FYEKMQ (reference sequence). CDR3 length equals 17 residues. Germline trimming cut 5 bases from V and 3 bases from J; bases unmatched to any gene: 13.

CDR3 sequence reads: CASTLHTGELFF. The CDR3 bases are TGTGCCAGCACCCTTCACACCGGGGAGCTGTTTTTT. The gene calls are TRBV7-9 and TRBJ2-2; D unresolved. Germline V gives CDR1 SEHNR, CDR2 FQNEAQ (reference sequence). The CDR3 runs 12 residues. V lost 7 bases to trimming and J lost 3 bases, with 6 bases between them.

The chain is built from TRBV11-2 and TRBJ2-3, with a weak D call TRBD2 (6 bases). The CDR3 totals 16 residues. Trimming took off 3 bases at V and 0 bases at J, with 13 bases between the two ends. Per the germline V gene, CDR1 is SGHAT and CDR2 is FQNNGV. CDR3 in amino acids: CASSLMGTSSTDTQYF. CDR3 DNA sequence: TGTGCCAGCAGCTTGATGGGGACTTCAAGCACAGATACGCAGTATTTT.

V gene TRBV15 combines with J gene TRBJ1-4, with TRBD1 matching 8 bases. CDR3 length: 15 residues. V dropped 4 bases and J dropped 7; count of bases not matched to a gene: 8. Germline lookup yields CDR1 LNHNV and CDR2 YYDKDF (reference sequence). CDR3 region: CATSIGRDRLEKLFF. For the CDR3, the DNA is TGTGCCACCAGCATAGGCCGGGACAGGCTTGAAAAACTGTTTTTT.

The chain carries TRBV5-8 and TRBJ2-7, with a tentative D call TRBD2 (5 bases). Germline V lookup: CDR1 SGHTS, CDR2 YDEGEE. CDR3 size: 12 residues. The V and J ends lost 0 bases and 10 bases respectively, with 11 bases between them. Written as DNA, the CDR3 is TGTGCCAGCAGCTTGGCCGGGGTTAGACAGTACTTC. Encoded protein: CASSLAGVRQYF.

The chain is built from TRBV6-5 and TRBJ1-2; D gene uncertain. Germline V gene lookup returns CDR1 MNHEY and CDR2 SVGAGI. This CDR3 contains 11 residues. V dropped 5 bases and J dropped 6 bases, with 7 bases sitting between them. CDR3: CASSPGDGYTF. In DNA, the CDR3 is TGTGCCAGCAGTCCCGGGGATGGCTACACCTTC.

This clone was picked up one time. The rearrangement uses TRBV7-3 and TRBJ2-2; D is ambiguous. The germline CDR1 and CDR2 sequences are SGHTA and FQGTGA. The CDR3 runs 13 residues. V shed 4 bases and J shed 7 bases, with 10 bases lying between them. CDR3 sequence (DNA): TGTGCCAGCAGCTCCGTCCCGTACGGGGAGCTGTTTTTT. It codes for CASSSVPYGELFF. The complete variable domain, with remaining parts taken from reference TRBV7-3 and TRBJ2-2, reads GAGVSQTPSNKVTEKGKYVELRCDPISGHTALYWYRQSLGQGPEFLIYFQGTGAADDSGLPNDRFFAVRPEGSVSTLKIQRTERGDSAVYLCASSSVPYGELFFGEGSRLTVL.

V and J are TRBV18 and TRBJ2-7; a weak D match, TRBD1 (6 bases). This CDR3 spans 15 amino acids. The V end was cut by 2 bases, the J end by 1 base, with 12 bases between. Germline CDR1 KGHSH, CDR2 LQKENI. The CDR3 DNA is TGTGCCAGCTCACCAGGGGGCCCGACTTCCTACGAGCAGTACTTC. It encodes CASSPGGPTSYEQYF.

This clone was seen only a few times. This chain links TRBV6-5 with TRBJ2-7; D might be TRBD1 (6 bases). V lost 7 bases and J 1 base, leaving 17 bases between the germline ends. The CDR3 spans 15 residues. Germline CDR1 reads MNHEY; CDR2 reads SVGAGI. The CDR3 DNA reads TGTGCCAGCACCCCGGACAGTACAAGATCCTACGAGCAGTACTTC. Translated, it gives CASTPDSTRSYEQYF.

The CDR3 bases are TGTGCCAGCAGTCGAACAGGGTCTCGAGAGACCCAGTACTTC. It specifies CASSRTGSRETQYF. The chain employs TRBV7-8 and TRBJ2-5; tentative D call: TRBD1 (6 bases). The CDR3 loop spans 14 amino acids. Germline V gene sequence: CDR1 SGHVS, CDR2 FQNEAQ. V dropped 6 bases and J dropped 4 bases, with 15 bases sitting between them.

This clone was observed a few times. Given a far larger clone just one base away, this is likely a sequencing read error. This CDR3 is also generated by other DNA sequences in the sample. The chain carries TRBV5-6 and TRBJ1-1; 7 bases agree with TRBD1. V lost 2 bases, J lost 5 bases, and 6 bases stayed unmatched. Germline CDR1 is SGHDT and CDR2 is YYEEEE. This CDR3 is built from 14 residues. CDR3 nucleotide sequence: TGTGCCAGCAGCTTAGGACAGGCGCGGACTGAAGCTTTCTTT. Its translation: CASSLGQARTEAFF.

The chain employs TRBV15 and TRBJ2-3, with 9 positions matching TRBD2. Trimming took 1 base from V and 0 from J; bases not matched to a gene: 5. The CDR3 extends over 17 amino acids. Germline values: CDR1 LNHNV, CDR2 YYDKDF (reference sequence). CDR3 amino acids: CATSRGEAGGSTDTQYF. The CDR3 bases are TGTGCCACCAGCAGAGGGGAAGCGGGGGGTAGCACAGATACGCAGTATTTT. The full variable domain, completed using reference TRBV15 and TRBJ2-3, is DAMVIQNPRYQVTQFGKPVTLSCSQTLNHNVMYWYQQKSSQAPKLLFHYYDKDFNNEADTPDNFQSRRPNTSFCFLDIRSPGLGDTAMYLCATSRGEAGGSTDTQYFGPGTRLTVL.

Only a few counts were recorded for this clone. The chain couples TRBV7-9 to TRBJ1-1; 7 bases match TRBD1. The V gene's germline CDR1 is SEHNR and CDR2 FQNEAQ (reference sequence). The CDR3 has 13 residues. V trimming: 5 bases; J trimming: 4 bases; junction bases outside the gene matches: 4. The CDR3 protein is CASSEDRATEAFF. The CDR3 region has the DNA TGTGCCAGCAGCGAAGACAGGGCCACTGAAGCTTTCTTT. Looking up the rest from reference TRBV7-9 and TRBJ1-1 gives the full variable domain: DTGVSQNPRHKITKRGQNVTFRCDPISEHNRLYWYRQTLGQGPEFLTYFQNEAQLEKSRLLSDRFSAERPKGSFSTLEIQRTEQGDSAMYLCASSEDRATEAFFGQGTRLTVV.

The V and J genes are TRBV7-2 and TRBJ2-3, with a possible D match to TRBD1 (6 bases). The CDR3 consists of 14 residues. The germline gives CDR1 SGHTA, CDR2 FQGNSA. The germline V and J ends were trimmed by 2 bases and 0 bases, with 6 bases remaining between them. In DNA form, the CDR3 reads TGTGCCAGCAGCTTAACAGGGAGCACAGATACGCAGTATTTT. This sequence encodes CASSLTGSTDTQYF. Supplemented by reference TRBV7-2 and TRBJ2-3, the full variable domain reads GAGVSQSPSNKVTEKGKDVELRCDPISGHTALYWYRQSLGQGLEFLIYFQGNSAPDKSGLPSDRFSAERTGGSVSTLTIQRTQQEDSAVYLCASSLTGSTDTQYFGPGTRLTVL.

The chain employs TRBV10-3 and TRBJ2-2; TRBD1 agrees at 10 bases. Germline lookup yields CDR1 ENHRY and CDR2 SYGVKD. V was pared by 8 bases and J by 3 bases, with 3 bases of the junction left unmatched. The CDR3 extends over 14 amino acids. The CDR3: CAIGDRGDTGELFF. Written as DNA, the CDR3 is TGTGCCATCGGGGACAGGGGAGACACCGGGGAGCTGTTTTTT.

The gene calls are TRBV7-2 and TRBJ1-2; D unclear. CDR1 and CDR2 from the germline V gene are SGHTA and FQGNSA. The CDR3 sequence is 14 residues long. The V end was cut by 5 bases, the J end by 0 bases, with 10 bases between. DNA of the CDR3: TGTGCCAGCAGCCCAGGCCCTCCTAACTATGGCTACACCTTC. Its translation is CASSPGPPNYGYTF.

This clone was seen once. This chain joins TRBV11-2 and TRBJ1-1; 9 bases map to TRBD1. Germline CDR1 reads SGHAT; CDR2 reads FQNNGV. The CDR3 covers 16 residues. V lost 2 bases, J lost 0 bases, and 4 bases stayed unmatched. DNA of the CDR3: TGTGCCAGCAGCTTACGGACAGGGGTGTTGAACACTGAAGCTTTCTTT. This translates into CASSLRTGVLNTEAFF.

The chain is built from TRBV5-4 and TRBJ2-1; maybe TRBD2 (5 bases). The germline gives CDR1 SGHNT, CDR2 YYREEE (reference sequence). V lost 4 bases to trimming and J lost 6 bases, with 20 bases between them. CDR3 length: 16 residues. This chain's CDR3 is CASSHPGPGFFNEQFF. CDR3 nucleotide sequence: TGTGCCAGCAGCCACCCGGGCCCGGGATTCTTCAATGAGCAGTTCTTC.

For this clone: Germline is not matched at one junction end, which may reflect a read error. The V and J genes are TRBV2 and TRBJ2-3; 12 nucleotides agree with TRBD2. In germline, CDR1 is SNHLY, CDR2 FYNNEI. This CDR3 has 13 residues. CDR3 in amino acids: CAISSLAGGRQYF. In nucleotides, the CDR3 is TGTGCCATCAGTTCACTAGCGGGGGGAAGGCAGTATTTT.

The chain uses TRBV7-3 and TRBJ2-7; D unresolved. The germline V gene encodes CDR1 SGHTA and CDR2 FQGTGA. V lost 5 bases and J lost 5, with 13 bases in between. CDR3 length equals 13 residues. The DNA of the CDR3 is TGTGCCAGCAGCCGTAACTCCGCCGACGAGCAGTACTTC. It yields the protein CASSRNSADEQYF.

The chain is built from TRBV11-2 and TRBJ2-2, with D possibly being TRBD1 (5 bases). Germline-derived CDR1 and CDR2 are SGHAT and FQNNGV. This CDR3 region has 15 residues. Trimming took 1 base from V and 0 from J, leaving 6 bases between them. The CDR3 loop is CASSLGRANTGELFF. CDR3 coding DNA: TGTGCCAGCAGCTTAGGCAGGGCGAACACCGGGGAGCTGTTTTTT.

This clone occurred a few times. The CDR3 DNA is TGTGCTAGTCGGGAACTTTTTGGAAACACCATATATTTT. Protein sequence: CASRELFGNTIYF. This chain connects TRBV12-5 to TRBJ1-3; D remains unclear. The CDR3 loop spans 13 amino acids. The V end lost 8 bases, the J end lost 3 bases, and 11 bases lay between the germline ends. Germline V gene sequence: CDR1 LGHNT, CDR2 FRNRAP.

The chain has TRBV2 and TRBJ2-4; TRBD2 matches 12 bases. V gave up 7 bases and J gave up 13 bases; unmatched junction bases: 8. This CDR3 region has 13 residues. Germline CDR1 is SNHLY and CDR2 is FYNNEI. CDR3 in DNA: TGTGCCAGCATGTCGACTAGCGGGGGCTCACAGTACTTC. Protein: CASMSTSGGSQYF.

This clone has only one observation. This chain connects TRBV21-1 to TRBJ2-3; TRBD1 is the table's D call, not checked against the DNA. TRBV21-1 is designated a pseudogene. This CDR3 is 18 amino acids long. In nucleotides, the CDR3 is TGTGCCAGCAGCAAAGGGGCCATGGACAGGGGGCAGTCAGATACGCAGTATTTT. Translated, it gives CASSKGAMDRGQSDTQYF.

The genes are TRBV7-2 and TRBJ1-2; 8 nucleotides agree with TRBD1. J was trimmed by 5 bases and V by 5 bases; bases with no gene match: 4. The CDR3 loop spans 13 amino acids. Germline V CDR1 and CDR2: SGHTA, FQGNSA. This CDR3 is CASSRDRYYGYTF. The CDR3 nucleotides read TGTGCCAGCAGCCGGGACAGGTATTATGGCTACACCTTC.

This clone was counted between two and nine times. The V gene is TRBV9, the J gene TRBJ2-1; D may be TRBD2 (6 bases). The V and J ends lost 3 bases and 10 bases respectively, with 11 bases between them. The CDR3 is made up of 12 amino acids. Germline V CDR1 and CDR2: SGDLS, YYNGEE. Written as DNA, the CDR3 is TGTGCCAGCAGCGGGCGGGGCCCCGAGCAGTTCTTC. Encoded protein: CASSGRGPEQFF.

V is TRBV9 and J is TRBJ2-7; D might be TRBD2 (5 bases). The CDR3 is 14 amino acids. The germline V gene encodes CDR1 SGDLS and CDR2 YYNGEE. The ends were cut back, 5 bases at V and 1 base at J, with 13 bases in the middle. The CDR3 loop is CASSRDGRSYEQYF. The CDR3 DNA is TGTGCCAGCAGTCGGGATGGGCGTTCCTACGAGCAGTACTTC.

The chain carries TRBV5-1 and TRBJ2-1; 10 bases align to TRBD2. V was pared by 0 bases and J by 6 bases, with 3 bases of the junction left unmatched. CDR3 length: 15 amino acids. Germline-derived CDR1 and CDR2 are SGHRS and YFSETQ. In DNA, the CDR3 is TGCGCCAGCAGCTTGGAGATAGCGGGGGGCAATGAGCAGTTCTTC. It codes for CASSLEIAGGNEQFF.

The chain uses TRBV2 and TRBJ2-7; weak D call: TRBD2 (7 bases). Germline V CDR1 and CDR2: SNHLY, FYNNEI. The V and J ends lost 6 bases and 6 bases respectively, with 18 bases between them. The CDR3 totals 14 residues. CDR3 in amino acids: CASRRGGPGVEQYF. The CDR3 coding sequence is TGTGCCAGCAGGAGGGGGGGGCCCGGCGTCGAGCAGTACTTC. Looking up the rest from reference TRBV2 and TRBJ2-7 gives the full variable domain: EPEVTQTPSHQVTQMGQEVILRCVPISNHLYFYWYRQILGQKVEFLVSFYNNEISEKSEIFDDQFSVERPDGSNFTLKIRSTKLEDSAMYFCASRRGGPGVEQYFGPGTRLTVT.